This T cell receptor beta chain emerged from a study of T cell repertoires in cytomegalovirus infection. Study-wide background: TCR beta signatures that were public indicated CMV infection and matching HLA type. General study points: CMV carriers with the relevant HLA were identified by cumulative public TCR beta family frequency. In two of eight donors, the top clonotype was HLA-C-restricted CMV-specific.

The germline V gene encodes CDR1 SQVTM and CDR2 ANQGSEA. V shed 6 bases and J shed 7 bases, with 10 bases lying between them. This CDR3 has 10 residues. Of note for this clonotype: Antigen unknown.

TCRdb fed the reads into MiXCR, producing one record per CDR3 protein. Of approximately 97,000 distinct CDR3 sequences listed, about 15% were seen once; the top ten hold 8%. The chain couples TRBV29-1 to TRBJ2-7; weak D call: TRBD2 (5 bases). The sequenced sample was PBMCs. The source of this sequence is a human donor in good health (CMV status not recorded). Some clones in this sample may be carry-over from other donors' samples. CDR3 sequence: CSVRTGEQYF. The CDR3 DNA reads as TGCAGCGTGCGGACGGGGGAGCAGTACTTC.